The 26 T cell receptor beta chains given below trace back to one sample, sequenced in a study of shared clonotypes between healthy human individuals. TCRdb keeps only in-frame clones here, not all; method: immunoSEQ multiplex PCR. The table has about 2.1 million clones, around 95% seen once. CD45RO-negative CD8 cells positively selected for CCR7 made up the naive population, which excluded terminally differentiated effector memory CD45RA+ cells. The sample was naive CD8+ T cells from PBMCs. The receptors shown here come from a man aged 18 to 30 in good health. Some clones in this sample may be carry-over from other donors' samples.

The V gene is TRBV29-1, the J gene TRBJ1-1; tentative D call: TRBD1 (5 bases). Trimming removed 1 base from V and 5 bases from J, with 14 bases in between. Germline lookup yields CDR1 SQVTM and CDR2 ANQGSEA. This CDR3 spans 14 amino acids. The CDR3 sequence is CSVEGGGTGTEAFF. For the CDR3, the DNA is TGCAGCGTTGAAGGCGGGGGGACGGGGACTGAAGCTTTCTTT.

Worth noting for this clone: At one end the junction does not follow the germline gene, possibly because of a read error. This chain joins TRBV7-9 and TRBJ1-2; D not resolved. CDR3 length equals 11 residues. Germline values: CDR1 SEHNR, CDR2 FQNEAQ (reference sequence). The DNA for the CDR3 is TGTGCCAGCAGCGTAGCATATGGCTACACCTTC. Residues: CASSVAYGYTF.

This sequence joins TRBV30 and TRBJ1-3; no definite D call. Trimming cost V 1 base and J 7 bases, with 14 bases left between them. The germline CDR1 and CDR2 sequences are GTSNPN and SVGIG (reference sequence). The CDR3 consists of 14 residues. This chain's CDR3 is CAWSGTLRRNTIYF. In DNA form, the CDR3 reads TGTGCCTGGAGTGGGACGCTAAGACGGAACACCATATATTTT.

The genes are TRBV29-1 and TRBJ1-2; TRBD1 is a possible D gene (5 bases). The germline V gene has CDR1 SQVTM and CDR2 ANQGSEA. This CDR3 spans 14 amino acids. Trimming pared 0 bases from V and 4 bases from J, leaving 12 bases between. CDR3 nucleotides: TGCAGCGTTGAAGATTCTGGGGCTCTCTATGGCTACACCTTC. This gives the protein CSVEDSGALYGYTF.

CDR3 amino acids: CASSPIRQGLYGYTF. CDR3 nucleotides: TGTGCCAGCAGTCCTATTCGACAGGGGTTATATGGCTACACCTTC. This chain uses TRBV28 with TRBJ1-2; 8 bases are a match to TRBD1. CDR1 MDHEN and CDR2 SYDVKM come from the germline V gene. Trimming cost V 5 bases and J 5 bases; bases outside gene matches: 10. The CDR3 totals 15 residues.

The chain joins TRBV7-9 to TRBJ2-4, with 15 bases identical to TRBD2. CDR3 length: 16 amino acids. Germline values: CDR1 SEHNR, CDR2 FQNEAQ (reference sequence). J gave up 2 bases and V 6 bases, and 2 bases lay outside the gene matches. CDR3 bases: TGTGCCAGCAGGGGGACTAGCGGGAGGTCCAAAAACATTCAGTACTTC. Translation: CASRGTSGRSKNIQYF.

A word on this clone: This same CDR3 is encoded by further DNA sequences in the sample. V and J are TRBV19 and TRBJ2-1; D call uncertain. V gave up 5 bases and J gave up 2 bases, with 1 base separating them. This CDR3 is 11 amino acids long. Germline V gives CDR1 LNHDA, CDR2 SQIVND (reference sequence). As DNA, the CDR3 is TGTGCCAGTAGTGCCTACAATGAGCAGTTCTTC. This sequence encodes CASSAYNEQFF.

The CDR3 protein is CASSSQGLFEQYF. CDR3 DNA: TGTGCCAGCAGCTCTCAAGGACTCTTCGAGCAGTACTTC. The chain couples TRBV7-9 to TRBJ2-7; D is possibly TRBD2 (5 bases). Germline V CDR1 and CDR2: SEHNR, FQNEAQ (reference sequence). Trimming shortened V by 4 bases and J by 6 bases, and 13 bases separated the two germline ends. This CDR3 spans 13 amino acids.

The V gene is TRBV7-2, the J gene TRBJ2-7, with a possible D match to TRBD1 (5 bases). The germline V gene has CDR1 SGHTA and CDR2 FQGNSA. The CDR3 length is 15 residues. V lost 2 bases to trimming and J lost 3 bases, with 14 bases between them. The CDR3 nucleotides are TGTGCCAGCAGCTTATTCCTCAACAGGCGCTACGAGCAGTACTTC. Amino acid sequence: CASSLFLNRRYEQYF.

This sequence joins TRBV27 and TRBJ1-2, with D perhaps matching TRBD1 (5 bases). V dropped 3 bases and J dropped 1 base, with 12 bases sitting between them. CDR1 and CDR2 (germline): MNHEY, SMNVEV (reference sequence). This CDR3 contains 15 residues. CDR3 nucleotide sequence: TGTGCCAGCAGTTTTGCAGGGACCCATAACTATGGCTACACCTTC. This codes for CASSFAGTHNYGYTF.

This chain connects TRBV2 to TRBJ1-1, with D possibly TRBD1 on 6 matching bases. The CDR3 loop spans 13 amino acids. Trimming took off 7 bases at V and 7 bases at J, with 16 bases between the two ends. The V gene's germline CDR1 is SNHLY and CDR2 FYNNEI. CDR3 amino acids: CASKGVGLVEAFF. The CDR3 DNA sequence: TGTGCCAGCAAGGGGGTGGGGCTCGTTGAAGCTTTCTTT. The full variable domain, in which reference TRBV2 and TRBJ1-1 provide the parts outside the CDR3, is EPEVTQTPSHQVTQMGQEVILRCVPISNHLYFYWYRQILGQKVEFLVSFYNNEISEKSEIFDDQFSVERPDGSNFTLKIRSTKLEDSAMYFCASKGVGLVEAFFGQGTRLTVV.

This chain's CDR3 is CASSQPPVGPGGDTQYF. CDR3 coding DNA: TGTGCCAGCAGCCAACCCCCGGTGGGACCGGGGGGAGATACGCAGTATTTT. The chain is built from TRBV4-2 and TRBJ2-3; TRBD2 aligns across 7 bases. This CDR3 contains 17 residues. V gave up 2 bases and J gave up 5 bases; unmatched junction bases: 13. The germline CDR1 and CDR2 sequences are LGHNA and YNFKEQ.

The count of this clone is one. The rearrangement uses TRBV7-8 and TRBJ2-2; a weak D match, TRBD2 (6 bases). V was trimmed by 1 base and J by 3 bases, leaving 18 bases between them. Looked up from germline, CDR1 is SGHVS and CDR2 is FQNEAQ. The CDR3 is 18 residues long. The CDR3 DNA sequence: TGTGCCAGCAGCTTAGTTGGGTGGGAAAGCGGGCACACCGGGGAGCTGTTTTTT. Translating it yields CASSLVGWESGHTGELFF.

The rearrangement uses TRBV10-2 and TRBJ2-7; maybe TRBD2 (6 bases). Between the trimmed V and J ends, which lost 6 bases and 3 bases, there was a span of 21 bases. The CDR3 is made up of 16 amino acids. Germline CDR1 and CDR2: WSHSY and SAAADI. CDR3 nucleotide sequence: TGCGCCAGCAGCCCCGATAGCGGATTGGGATTCTACGAGCAGTACTTC. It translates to CASSPDSGLGFYEQYF.

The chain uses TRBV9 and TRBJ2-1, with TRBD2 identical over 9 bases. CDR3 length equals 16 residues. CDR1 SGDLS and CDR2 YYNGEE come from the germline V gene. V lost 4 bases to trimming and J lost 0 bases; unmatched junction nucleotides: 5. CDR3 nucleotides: TGTGCCAGCAGCATGACAGCGGGAGGCTCCTACAATGAGCAGTTCTTC. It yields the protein CASSMTAGGSYNEQFF.

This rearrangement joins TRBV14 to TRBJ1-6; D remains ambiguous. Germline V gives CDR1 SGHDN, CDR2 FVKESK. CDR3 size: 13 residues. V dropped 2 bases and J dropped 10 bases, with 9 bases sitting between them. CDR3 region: CASSQLILSPLHF. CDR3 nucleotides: TGTGCCAGCAGCCAACTAATATTATCACCCCTCCACTTT.

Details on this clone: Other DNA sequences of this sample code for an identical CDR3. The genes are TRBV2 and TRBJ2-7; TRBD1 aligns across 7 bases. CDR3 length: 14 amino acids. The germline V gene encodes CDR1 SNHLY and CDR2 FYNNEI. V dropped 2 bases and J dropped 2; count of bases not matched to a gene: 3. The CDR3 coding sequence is TGTGCCAGCAGTGAAAATCAGGGGGCCTACGAGCAGTACTTC. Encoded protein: CASSENQGAYEQYF.

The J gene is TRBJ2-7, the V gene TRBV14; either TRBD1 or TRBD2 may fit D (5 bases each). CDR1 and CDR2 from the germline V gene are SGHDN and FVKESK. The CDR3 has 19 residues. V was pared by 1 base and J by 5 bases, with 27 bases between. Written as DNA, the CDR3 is TGTGCCAGCAGCCAAGGGGGTGCCCTTGGGGACGTGAATAAAGACGAGCAGTACTTC. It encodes CASSQGGALGDVNKDEQYF. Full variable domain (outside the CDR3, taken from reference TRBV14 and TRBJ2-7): EAGVTQFPSHSVIEKGQTVTLRCDPISGHDNLYWYRRVMGKEIKFLLHFVKESKQDESGMPNNRFLAERTGGTYSTLKVQPAELEDSGVYFCASSQGGALGDVNKDEQYFGPGTRLTVT.

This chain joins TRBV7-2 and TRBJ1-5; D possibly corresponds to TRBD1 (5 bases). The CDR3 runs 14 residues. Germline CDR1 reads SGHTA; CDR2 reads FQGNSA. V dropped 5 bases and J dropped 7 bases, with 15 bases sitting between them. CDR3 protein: CASSLGGGRQPQHF. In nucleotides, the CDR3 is TGTGCCAGCAGCCTTGGTGGGGGACGGCAGCCCCAGCATTTT. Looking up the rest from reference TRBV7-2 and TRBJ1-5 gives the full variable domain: GAGVSQSPSNKVTEKGKDVELRCDPISGHTALYWYRQSLGQGLEFLIYFQGNSAPDKSGLPSDRFSAERTGGSVSTLTIQRTQQEDSAVYLCASSLGGGRQPQHFGDGTRLSIL.

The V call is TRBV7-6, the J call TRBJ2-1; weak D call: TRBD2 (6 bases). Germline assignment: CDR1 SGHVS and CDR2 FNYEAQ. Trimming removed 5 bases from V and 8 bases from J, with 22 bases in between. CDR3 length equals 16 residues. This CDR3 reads CASSPRRGGIGDEQFF. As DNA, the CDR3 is TGTGCCAGCAGCCCCCGGCGGGGTGGGATCGGCGATGAGCAGTTCTTC.

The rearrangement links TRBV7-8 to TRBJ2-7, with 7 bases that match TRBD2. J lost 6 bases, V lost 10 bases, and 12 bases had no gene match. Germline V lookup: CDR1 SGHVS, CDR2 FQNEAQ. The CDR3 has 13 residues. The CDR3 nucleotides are TGTGCCACCGACCCGAGAGGGAGGGGCGAGCAGTACTTC. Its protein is CATDPRGRGEQYF.

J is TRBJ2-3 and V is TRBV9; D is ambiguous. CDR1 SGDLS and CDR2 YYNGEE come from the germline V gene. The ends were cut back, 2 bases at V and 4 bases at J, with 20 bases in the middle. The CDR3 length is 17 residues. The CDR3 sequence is CASSVESPAAWADTQYF. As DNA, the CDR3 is TGTGCCAGCAGCGTCGAGAGCCCGGCGGCATGGGCAGATACGCAGTATTTT.

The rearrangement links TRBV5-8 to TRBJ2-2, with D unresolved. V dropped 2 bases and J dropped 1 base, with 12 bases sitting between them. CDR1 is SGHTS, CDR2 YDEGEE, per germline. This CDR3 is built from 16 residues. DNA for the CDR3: TGTGCCAGCAGCTTTGTTCGGCTGGTGAACACCGGGGAGCTGTTTTTT. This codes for CASSFVRLVNTGELFF.

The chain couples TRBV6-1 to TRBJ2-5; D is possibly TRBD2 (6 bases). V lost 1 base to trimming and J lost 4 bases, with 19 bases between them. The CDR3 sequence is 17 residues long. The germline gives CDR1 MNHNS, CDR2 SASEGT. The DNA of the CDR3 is TGTGCCAGCAGTGAAGTCCCCCTAGCGCGCGAGGGAGAGACCCAGTACTTC. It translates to CASSEVPLAREGETQYF.

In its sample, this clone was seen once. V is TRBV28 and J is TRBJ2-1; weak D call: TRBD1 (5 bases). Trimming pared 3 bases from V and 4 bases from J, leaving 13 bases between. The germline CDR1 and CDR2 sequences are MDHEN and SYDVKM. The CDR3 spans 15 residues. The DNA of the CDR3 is TGTGCCAGCAGTTTCGGCGGAGCAGGGTACAATGAGCAGTTCTTC. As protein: CASSFGGAGYNEQFF.

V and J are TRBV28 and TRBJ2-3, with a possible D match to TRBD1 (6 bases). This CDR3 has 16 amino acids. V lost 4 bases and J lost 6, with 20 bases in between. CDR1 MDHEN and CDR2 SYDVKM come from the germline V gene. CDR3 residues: CASSSLILGAGDTQYF. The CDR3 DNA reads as TGTGCCAGCAGTTCCCTGATTTTGGGGGCAGGGGATACGCAGTATTTT.